The clone carrying this TCR beta chain was detected only a few times. The source of the sample is a study of molecular identifiers for immune sequencing clone quantification. V lost 5 bases, J lost 4 bases, and 8 bases lay in between. Per germline, CDR1 SGHTA and CDR2 FQGNSA. The CDR3 has 12 residues. TCRdb ran MiXCR on the PCR reads and lists one entry per CDR3 protein. The sample contains about 40,000 distinct CDR3 sequences, less than 20% of which appear only once. Researchers sorted naive CD8 T cells as cells that were CD8+CD4-CCR7+CD45RA+. The sample was naive CD8+ T cells from blood, with Jurkat cell RNA spiked in. Specified subset: FACS-sorted CD8+CD4-CCR7+CD45RA+ naive T cells. The receptor was isolated from a human donor in good health. Some libraries in this study had Jurkat cell RNA spiked in. The V call is TRBV7-2, the J call TRBJ1-2, with unresolved D. CDR3 sequence: CASSGNSYGYTF. The CDR3 DNA follows: TGTGCCAGCAGCGGAAACAGCTATGGCTACACCTTC.